This entry lists 23 T cell receptor beta chains sequenced from one sample in a study of shared clonotypes between healthy human individuals. Only in-frame clones appear in the TCRdb table, and some are missing; sequencing was by immunoSEQ multiplex PCR. The sample shows millions of clones, 85% to 95% of them seen only once. The sequenced sample consisted of naive CD4+ T cells sorted from blood. The subset denotes: CD45RA+ positively selected. Source of these receptors: a man aged 18 to 35 in good health.

The CDR3 bases are TGCGCCAGCAGCCCCCGTGGAGCCGATACCACAGATACGCAGTATTTT. It specifies CASSPRGADTTDTQYF. The genes are TRBV5-1 and TRBJ2-3; no definite D call. Germline V CDR1 and CDR2: SGHRS, YFSETQ. The CDR3 totals 16 residues. The V end was cut by 4 bases, the J end by 2 bases, with 17 bases between.

The chain employs TRBV29-1 and TRBJ2-5; D possibly uses TRBD1 or TRBD2 (5 bases each). Germline CDR1 reads SQVTM; CDR2 reads ANQGSEA. The CDR3 totals 11 residues. Trimming removed 4 bases from V and 7 bases from J, with 10 bases in between. The CDR3 nucleotides are TGCAGCGTTGTGAGGGGCCTGACCCAGTACTTC. Residues: CSVVRGLTQYF.

Regarding this clone: The sample holds other DNA sequences that translate to the same CDR3. This sequence joins TRBV4-1 and TRBJ1-5; TRBD1 matches at 9 bases. The germline gives CDR1 MGHRA, CDR2 YSYEKL. The J segment lost 6 bases and the V segment lost 1 base, leaving 4 bases of the junction unmatched. This CDR3 is built from 15 residues. The CDR3 protein is CASSQGTGGFQPQHF. DNA of the CDR3: TGCGCCAGCAGCCAAGGAACAGGGGGCTTTCAGCCCCAGCATTTT.

This chain connects TRBV6-5 to TRBJ1-4, with D tentatively TRBD1 (5 bases). Germline values: CDR1 MNHEY, CDR2 SVGAGI. V gave up 0 bases and J gave up 4 bases, with 12 bases separating them. The CDR3 runs 16 residues. The CDR3 DNA follows: TGTGCCAGCAGTTACTCGTACCGGGGGGGTAATGAAAAACTGTTTTTT. This encodes CASSYSYRGGNEKLFF.

The J gene is TRBJ1-5, the V gene TRBV19, with 10 bases lining up with TRBD1. The CDR3 length is 19 residues. V was pared by 2 bases and J by 8 bases, with 18 bases of the junction left unmatched. CDR1 is LNHDA, CDR2 SQIVND, per germline (reference sequence). CDR3 bases: TGTGCCAGTAGTATACCTAACACCGGGACAGGGGCCTTGCTGGAGCCCCAGCATTTT. It specifies CASSIPNTGTGALLEPQHF.

In its sample, this clone was seen once. Other DNA sequences in this sample translate to the same CDR3. The J gene is TRBJ2-1, the V gene TRBV5-1; 9 positions match TRBD1. Germline V gene lookup returns CDR1 SGHRS and CDR2 YFSETQ. Unmatched junction bases numbered 3, after V lost 2 bases and J lost 3 bases. The CDR3 extends over 15 amino acids. The CDR3: CASSLPGQGYNEQFF. DNA of the CDR3: TGCGCCAGCAGCTTACCGGGACAGGGCTACAATGAGCAGTTCTTC.

V gene TRBV4-1 combines with J gene TRBJ2-2, with D tentatively TRBD1 (6 bases). Germline V gene data show CDR1 as MGHRA and CDR2 as YSYEKL. Trimming took off 1 base at V and 3 bases at J, with 9 bases between the two ends. The CDR3 covers 15 residues. CDR3 loop: CASSQVGQYTGELFF. In DNA, the CDR3 is TGCGCCAGCAGCCAAGTTGGACAGTACACCGGGGAGCTGTTTTTT.

The J gene is TRBJ2-7, the V gene TRBV10-3; 9 positions match TRBD2. This CDR3 is built from 14 residues. The junction had 4 bases not matched to a gene; V was cut back by 5 bases and J by 2 bases. In germline, CDR1 is ENHRY, CDR2 SYGVKD. Here the CDR3 DNA reads TGTGCCATCAGTCCGACTAGCGGCGCCTACGAGCAGTACTTC. Amino acids: CAISPTSGAYEQYF.

This chain joins TRBV7-2 and TRBJ1-5, with D maybe TRBD1 (5 bases). Trimming shortened V by 2 bases and J by 3 bases, and 11 bases separated the two germline ends. Germline CDR1 and CDR2: SGHTA and FQGNSA. This CDR3 has 15 amino acids. The CDR3 bases are TGTGCCAGCAGCTTACGGCTAGGGGACAATCAGCCCCAGCATTTT. Amino acid sequence: CASSLRLGDNQPQHF. Full variable domain (missing parts from reference TRBV7-2 and TRBJ1-5): GAGVSQSPSNKVTEKGKDVELRCDPISGHTALYWYRQSLGQGLEFLIYFQGNSAPDKSGLPSDRFSAERTGGSVSTLTIQRTQQEDSAVYLCASSLRLGDNQPQHFGDGTRLSIL.

This clone occurred once. This chain uses TRBV28 with TRBJ2-7, with D perhaps matching TRBD1 or TRBD2 (5 bases each). V dropped 5 bases and J dropped 6 bases, with 14 bases sitting between them. Germline V gene data show CDR1 as MDHEN and CDR2 as SYDVKM. The CDR3 sequence is 13 residues long. The CDR3 spells CASSLRLGGEQYF. The CDR3 DNA is TGTGCCAGCAGTCTACGACTTGGGGGCGAGCAGTACTTC.

The DNA for the CDR3 is TGTGCCAGCAGCGGGTTCGGGACAGATACGCAGTATTTT. It translates to CASSGFGTDTQYF. The chain couples TRBV2 to TRBJ2-3; D remains unclear. V was trimmed by 6 bases and J by 3 bases, leaving 10 bases between them. This CDR3 is built from 13 residues. Germline V CDR1 and CDR2: SNHLY, FYNNEI. The whole variable domain, filled in from reference TRBV2 and TRBJ2-3, reads EPEVTQTPSHQVTQMGQEVILRCVPISNHLYFYWYRQILGQKVEFLVSFYNNEISEKSEIFDDQFSVERPDGSNFTLKIRSTKLEDSAMYFCASSGFGTDTQYFGPGTRLTVL.

The V and J genes are TRBV28 and TRBJ1-2; D uncertain. Trimming removed 6 bases at V and 8 bases at J, with 31 bases between. This CDR3 has 18 residues. CDR1 MDHEN and CDR2 SYDVKM come from the germline V gene. This CDR3 is CASSTGIAAFLIYLGYTF. For the CDR3, the DNA is TGTGCCAGCAGCACCGGTATAGCAGCCTTTTTAATCTACCTCGGCTACACCTTC.

The chain combines TRBV7-2 with TRBJ1-1; D ambiguous. The CDR3 contains 13 residues. The V gene lost 2 bases and the J gene lost 4 bases, with 8 bases spanning the gap. The germline V gene encodes CDR1 SGHTA and CDR2 FQGNSA. The CDR3, as DNA: TGTGCCAGCAGCTTACACCTCCGCACTGAAGCTTTCTTT. Protein product: CASSLHLRTEAFF.

The chain recombines TRBV27 with TRBJ1-1; D is unclear. Germline V CDR1 and CDR2: MNHEY, SMNVEV (reference sequence). The CDR3 has 15 residues. Deletions cut 0 bases from V and 7 bases from J, with 15 bases between. This CDR3 reads CASSLSNLISGEAFF. Written as DNA, the CDR3 is TGTGCCAGCAGTTTATCGAACTTAATCTCGGGTGAAGCTTTCTTT.

J is TRBJ1-5 and V is TRBV5-1, with D possibly being TRBD1 (6 bases). Germline V lookup: CDR1 SGHRS, CDR2 YFSETQ. V was shortened by 0 bases and J by 0 bases, with 10 bases between the two germline ends. The CDR3 length is 16 residues. CDR3 residues: CASSLDRDDSNQPQHF. DNA for the CDR3: TGCGCCAGCAGCTTGGACAGGGATGATAGCAATCAGCCCCAGCATTTT.

The V call is TRBV11-2, the J call TRBJ2-3; D may be TRBD2 (5 bases). CDR1 and CDR2 (germline): SGHAT, FQNNGV. The CDR3 runs 15 residues. The V gene lost 0 bases and the J gene lost 3 bases, with 10 bases spanning the gap. For the CDR3, the DNA is TGTGCCAGCAGCTTAGATCACGGGGTTACAGATACGCAGTATTTT. Translation gives CASSLDHGVTDTQYF.

A word on this clone: Within the sample, other DNA sequences also encode this same CDR3. The chain uses TRBV28 and TRBJ2-3; D is unclear. The CDR3 sequence is 13 residues long. The germline CDR1 and CDR2 sequences are MDHEN and SYDVKM. Trimming removed 1 base at V and 1 base at J, with 3 bases between. This CDR3 reads CASSLSGTDTQYF. CDR3 DNA sequence: TGTGCCAGCAGTTTATCCGGCACAGATACGCAGTATTTT.

The chain uses TRBV7-8 and TRBJ1-2; no definite D call. CDR3 size: 13 residues. Germline-derived CDR1 and CDR2 are SGHVS and FQNEAQ. V shed 6 bases and J shed 5 bases, with 13 bases lying between them. In nucleotides, the CDR3 is TGTGCCAGCAGTCCGCCAGGCTCATATGGCTACACCTTC. It codes for CASSPPGSYGYTF.

The chain links TRBV6-1 to TRBJ1-5; D unclear. This CDR3 comprises 15 residues. Trimming removed 2 bases at V and 3 bases at J, with 11 bases between. CDR1 and CDR2 from the germline V gene are MNHNS and SASEGT. The CDR3 sequence: CASSESGATNQPQHF. The CDR3 DNA sequence: TGTGCCAGCAGTGAATCGGGAGCCACCAATCAGCCCCAGCATTTT.

V is TRBV19 and J is TRBJ1-5; no reliable D call. V lost 6 bases to trimming and J lost 2 bases, with 11 bases between them. Looked up from germline, CDR1 is LNHDA and CDR2 is SQIVND (reference sequence). CDR3 size: 14 residues. In nucleotides, the CDR3 is TGTGCCAGTAGCCTTGACAAGGGCAATCAGCCCCAGCATTTT. This gives the protein CASSLDKGNQPQHF.

The chain carries TRBV2 and TRBJ2-4; maybe TRBD1 (8 bases). CDR3 length: 13 amino acids. Germline CDR1 reads SNHLY; CDR2 reads FYNNEI. Trimming stripped 6 bases from V and 8 bases from J, with 14 bases between. CDR3 protein: CASSGQGGYIQYF. The DNA for the CDR3 is TGTGCCAGCAGCGGACAGGGAGGGTACATTCAGTACTTC.

The chain is built from TRBV9 and TRBJ2-3, with a weak D call TRBD1 (6 bases). V lost 4 bases and J lost 2, with 17 bases in between. The CDR3 length is 16 residues. Germline V CDR1 and CDR2: SGDLS, YYNGEE. CDR3 sequence reads: CASSPAGGRFTDTQYF. CDR3 coding DNA: TGTGCCAGCAGCCCCGCTGGGGGCAGGTTCACAGATACGCAGTATTTT.

V usage is TRBV28 and J usage is TRBJ1-2; TRBD1 might be the D (5 bases). The CDR3 contains 15 residues. The V gene lost 6 bases and the J gene lost 5 bases, with 19 bases spanning the gap. Germline lookup yields CDR1 MDHEN and CDR2 SYDVKM. The CDR3, as DNA: TGTGCCAGCAGCCAGGTGGGGCGTGGGCCGTATGGCTACACCTTC. Protein: CASSQVGRGPYGYTF.